The present TCR beta chain was sequenced within a study of T cells after yellow fever vaccination. The overall study: Each low-cell-number fraction was prepared by means of SMART-Seq v4 Ultra Low Input.

Whole-study findings and limits: The secondary response was weaker but peaked faster, day 5 versus 15. A small proportion of clonotypes was detected in both the CD4 and CD8 compartments. Boosting was followed by the reappearance of most primary-vaccination clones (around 95% CD4, around 86% CD8).

From the 5' RACE reads, TCRdb called clonotypes with MiXCR, one entry per CDR3 protein. The sample has hundreds of thousands of distinct CDR3 sequences; over 8% are singletons. Germline V gene lookup returns CDR1 SGHDT and CDR2 YYEEEE. This CDR3 comprises 14 residues. Trimming removed 4 bases at V and 3 bases at J, with 13 bases between. This clonotype was seen ten or more times. The antigen is unknown. The sample consisted of PBMCs, taken on the day of the first yellow fever vaccination. This chain connects TRBV5-6 to TRBJ1-1; D call uncertain. The sequence derives from a man between 18 and 29 years old who received the YFV17D yellow fever vaccine. CDR3 amino acids: CASSLRHEDTEAFF. The CDR3, as DNA: TGTGCCAGCAGCCTCCGACACGAGGACACTGAAGCTTTCTTT. Together with reference TRBV5-6 and TRBJ1-1, the CDR3 gives the full variable domain: DAGVTQSPTHLIKTRGQQVTLRCSPKSGHDTVSWYQQALGQGPQFIFQYYEEEERQRGNFPDRFSGHQFPNYSSELNVNALLLGDSALYLCASSLRHEDTEAFFGQGTRLTVV.